This entry describes one T cell receptor beta chain. Each CDR3 protein gets one entry after TCRdb re-called the 5' RACE reads with MiXCR. The repertoire holds 250,000 to 400,000 distinct CDR3 sequences, with roughly 4.3% as singletons. The sample belongs to a study of T cells after yellow fever vaccination. Here the sequenced sample was PBMCs, taken 5 days after the yellow fever booster vaccination. This TCR came from a man aged 18 to 29 who received the YFV17D yellow fever vaccine.

Here the CDR3 reads CASSLVMGRDDTEAFF. CDR3 coding DNA: TGTGCCAGCAGCTTAGTCATGGGTAGGGATGACACTGAAGCTTTCTTT. This chain uses TRBV5-6 with TRBJ1-1; no clear D. CDR1 and CDR2 from the germline V gene are SGHDT and YYEEEE. V was cut by 2 bases and J by 3 bases, with 17 bases left in between. This CDR3 region has 16 residues.